Listed here are 9 T cell receptor beta chains from one sample, sequenced in a study of T cells after yellow fever vaccination. TCRdb ran MiXCR on the 5' RACE reads and lists one entry per CDR3 protein. The repertoire has approximately 350,000 distinct CDR3 sequences, 11% of them found once; the top ten carry 15% to 20%. Material: PBMCs, obtained on the day of the first yellow fever vaccination. The receptors shown here come from a man between 18 and 35 years old who received the YFV17D yellow fever vaccine.

This clonotype has only a few counts. The chain couples TRBV7-2 to TRBJ2-5; 8 positions agree with TRBD1. Germline-derived CDR1 and CDR2 are SGHTA and FQGNSA. Trimming removed 1 base from V and 4 bases from J; junction bases left unmatched: 2. This CDR3 contains 14 residues. CDR3: CASSLVRGLETQYF. CDR3 nucleotides: TGTGCCAGCAGCTTAGTCAGGGGGCTAGAGACCCAGTACTTC.

This clonotype was counted many times. V is TRBV3-1 and J is TRBJ1-1, with D hard to call. V was clipped by 7 bases and J by 9 bases, with 21 bases between them. This CDR3 is 14 amino acids long. Germline lookup yields CDR1 LGHDT and CDR2 YNNKEL (reference sequence). DNA of the CDR3: TGTGCCAGCACCGCCAACACACGGGATCCAAAAGCTTTCTTT. This encodes CASTANTRDPKAFF.

The sample holds a few counts of this clonotype. CDR3 sequence: CSARPPGGWEQFF. CDR3 nucleotides: TGCAGTGCTAGACCTCCGGGGGGCTGGGAGCAGTTCTTC. This sequence joins TRBV20-1 and TRBJ2-1; D might be TRBD2 (7 bases). This CDR3 is built from 13 residues. Germline V gene data show CDR1 as DFQATT and CDR2 as SNEGSKA (reference sequence). Deletions cut 2 bases from V and 10 bases from J, with 15 bases between.

V and J are TRBV4-1 and TRBJ2-1; D is unresolved. The CDR3 length is 16 residues. CDR1 and CDR2 from the germline V gene are MGHRA and YSYEKL. V lost 1 base and J 0 bases, leaving 10 bases between the germline ends. This CDR3 reads CASSQGPLVSYNEQFF. CDR3 sequence (DNA): TGCGCCAGCAGCCAAGGGCCCCTGGTCTCCTACAATGAGCAGTTCTTC.

V gene TRBV10-2 combines with J gene TRBJ2-7, with 15 bases matching TRBD2. J was trimmed by 4 bases and V by 4 bases; bases with no gene match: 8. Germline V gene sequence: CDR1 WSHSY, CDR2 SAAADI. CDR3 length: 17 residues. The CDR3 nucleotides are TGCGCCAGCAGTGTGGGGGGACTAGCGGGGGGACTTTACGAGCAGTACTTC. It specifies CASSVGGLAGGLYEQYF.

The chain links TRBV4-1 to TRBJ2-5; 7 positions match TRBD1. The V gene end was trimmed by 4 bases and the J gene end by 3 bases; junction bases not matched to a gene: 8. Germline V gives CDR1 MGHRA, CDR2 YSYEKL. The CDR3 runs 15 residues. The DNA of the CDR3 is TGCGCCAGCAGCCCTTTTCGAGACAGGGAAGAGACCCAGTACTTC. Translated: CASSPFRDREETQYF.

The table lists this clonotype with a few counts. The genes are TRBV3-1 and TRBJ1-1; D gene uncertain. V lost 0 bases to trimming and J lost 9 bases, with 11 bases between them. Germline CDR1 LGHDT, CDR2 YNNKEL (reference sequence). The CDR3 has 13 amino acids. CDR3 sequence: CASSQDRRSKAFF. Here the CDR3 DNA reads TGTGCCAGCAGCCAAGATCGCAGGAGTAAAGCTTTCTTT.

This clonotype appeared many times. The chain carries TRBV6-6 and TRBJ2-3; 8 nucleotides agree with TRBD2. This CDR3 comprises 12 residues. Germline V CDR1 and CDR2: MNHNY, SVGAGI (reference sequence). V was clipped by 7 bases and J by 8 bases; unmatched bases: 5. The CDR3 nucleotides read TGTGCCAGCACGACCGGGAGGGCTACGCAGTATTTT. Its protein is CASTTGRATQYF.

J is TRBJ1-3 and V is TRBV4-1, with 8 bases that match TRBD1. The CDR3 has 16 amino acids. Germline CDR1 MGHRA, CDR2 YSYEKL. V lost 4 bases to trimming and J lost 4 bases; unmatched junction nucleotides: 9. CDR3 sequence: CASSLGQGAAGNTIYF. The CDR3 nucleotides are TGCGCCAGCAGCCTCGGACAGGGAGCAGCAGGAAACACCATATATTTT.